This is a list of T cell receptor beta chains from one sample in a study of T cell responses to AZD1222 COVID-19 vaccine. Sequencing used immunoSEQ multiplex PCR; TCRdb keeps in-frame clones, though not all of them. The data hold 55,000 to 65,000 clones, with 65% to 90% observed a single time. Sequences were derived from peripheral blood, sampled on day 0 of AZD1222 vaccination. Source of these receptors: an adult in good health. Each CDR3 is given with its conserved first and last residue. The order of the fields is J gene, V gene, D gene, clone size, CDR3 DNA, CDR3 protein. The D gene is left open where the match is weak. Expanded clones are given a class, and other clones once, few, many or no size at all.

TRBJ1-1 | TRBV20-1 | NA | NA | TGCAGTGCTAGTAGGCCAGGGAGAACTGAAGCTTTCTTT | CSASRPGRTEAFF
TRBJ1-2 | TRBV28 | NA | NA | TGTGCCAGCAGCCTTAAGCGGGGCGCTGTCTCTGGCTACACCTTC | CASSLKRGAVSGYTF
TRBJ1-1 | TRBV6-5 | NA | NA | TGTGCCAGCAGTACGTGGGGGGCTGAAGCTTTCTTT | CASSTWGAEAFF
TRBJ1-1 | TRBV19 | NA | NA | TGTGCCAGTAAGTTCGATGGGGAACTGAACACTGAAGCTTTCTTT | CASKFDGELNTEAFF
TRBJ1-2 | TRBV27 | NA | NA | TGTGCCAGCAGTTTTAAGGCGTCCTATGGCTACACCTTC | CASSFKASYGYTF
TRBJ1-1 | TRBV14 | NA | NA | TGTGCCAGCAGCCAAGTCAGAGGGGCTGAAGCTTTCTTT | CASSQVRGAEAFF
TRBJ1-4 | TRBV7-2 | NA | NA | TGTGCCAGCAGCTCCACTCGGGGAGATAATGAAAAACTGTTTTTT | CASSSTRGDNEKLFF
TRBJ1-4 | TRBV21-1 | NA | NA | TGTGCCAGCAGCAAAGACTCAATAGGTGAAAAACTGTTTTTT | CASSKDSIGEKLFF
TRBJ2-1 | TRBV5-4 | NA | NA | TGTGCCAGCAGCCAACGTGCAACCTACAATGAGCAGTTCTTC | CASSQRATYNEQFF
TRBJ2-1 | TRBV11-3 | TRBD2 | NA | TGTGCCTCTTCGCGGGGGGCGGGCAATGAGCAGTTCTTC | CASSRGAGNEQFF
TRBJ1-2 | TRBV6-5 | TRBD1 | once | TGTGCCAGCAGTCCCCGGACAGGGTGGAACTATGGCTACACCTTC | CASSPRTGWNYGYTF
TRBJ2-1 | TRBV5-1 | TRBD1 | once | TGCGCCAGCAGCCCGACAGGGGACATTTACAATGAGCAGTTCTTC | CASSPTGDIYNEQFF
TRBJ1-2 | TRBV7-9 | NA | NA | TGTGCCAGCAGCTCATCGGACCTGGAGTATGGCTACACCTTC | CASSSSDLEYGYTF
TRBJ1-2 | TRBV30 | TRBD1 | NA | TGTGCCTGGAGTGCACTCGACAGGGGTGGAGACTATGGCTACACCTTC | CAWSALDRGGDYGYTF
TRBJ1-1 | TRBV3-1/TRBV3-2 | NA | NA | TGTGCCAGCAGCCAAGAGTGGGCCAGAAGCGGGGCTGAAGCTTTCTTT | CASSQEWARSGAEAFF
TRBJ1-1 | TRBV29-1 | TRBD1 | NA | TGCAGCGTTGTAAGGACAGGGGTCACTGAAGCTTTCTTT | CSVVRTGVTEAFF
TRBJ1-2 | TRBV9 | NA | NA | TGTGCCAGCAGCACTGACTTGACAGACTATGGCTACACCTTC | CASSTDLTDYGYTF
TRBJ2-1 | TRBV18 | NA | NA | TGTGCCAGCTCCCCCGACCTCGGTGAGCAGTTCTTC | CASSPDLGEQFF
TRBJ1-1 | TRBV2 | NA | NA | TGTGCCGGAGGCAAGGGGCAGAACACTGAAGCTTTCTTT | CAGGKGQNTEAFF
TRBJ1-2 | TRBV28 | NA | NA | TGTGCCAGCACCGCGTACTCCGGCTACACCTTC | CASTAYSGYTF
TRBJ2-5 | TRBV7-3 | NA | NA | TGTGCCAGCGGACCGACCGGGACTTACCAAGAGACCCAGTACTTC | CASGPTGTYQETQYF
TRBJ1-6 | TRBV7-2 | NA | NA | TGTGCCAGCAGCTTAGCGGCGGGGAATTCACCCCTCCACTTT | CASSLAAGNSPLHF
TRBJ2-2 | TRBV5-1 | NA | NA | TGCGCCAGCAGCGTAAGGGAATCCGGGGAGCTGTTTTTT | CASSVRESGELFF
TRBJ1-3 | TRBV30 | NA | NA | TGTGCCTGGGATCCGGGACGGTTCTCTGGAAACACCATATATTTT | CAWDPGRFSGNTIYF
TRBJ1-6 | TRBV2 | TRBD1 | NA | TGTGCCAGAGCCGAAGGGGGCAGTGGGAATTCACCCCTCCACTTT | CARAEGGSGNSPLHF
TRBJ2-2 | TRBV7-3 | NA | once | TGTGCCAGCAGCATACAGGGAACCGGGGAGCTGTTTTTT | CASSIQGTGELFF
TRBJ1-2 | TRBV5-4 | TRBD1 | few | TGTGCCAGCAGCCCCGAGGGACAGGGGGAAGGTGGCTACACCTTC | CASSPEGQGEGGYTF
TRBJ1-4 | TRBV19 | TRBD1 | NA | TGTGCCAGTAGCACAGGGGGGGACACTAATGAAAAACTGTTTTTT | CASSTGGDTNEKLFF
TRBJ2-5 | TRBV19 | NA | once | TGTGCCAGTAGTTTGGGGGGAGCTCAAGAGACCCAGTACTTC | CASSLGGAQETQYF
TRBJ1-1 | TRBV28 | NA | NA | TGTGCCAGCAGTTTATCGGCAGTTAAAGCTTTCTTT | CASSLSAVKAFF